These 21 T cell receptor beta chains were sequenced from one sample in a study of blood T cells in healthy people across ages. The use of a sample-barcoded 5' primer and a J-beta primer mix characterized a second PCR of 7 to 11 cycles. TCRdb ran MiXCR on the 5' RACE reads and lists one entry per CDR3 protein. The data contain around 800,000 distinct CDR3 sequences, around 24% of them seen just once; the ten biggest clones take up 3%. This sample was also put to use in a study of T cells of mothers and their children.

Sequenced material: blood. These receptors were collected from a boy younger than 18 in good health.

This clonotype was counted only a few times. The chain joins TRBV7-9 to TRBJ2-2; tentatively, D is TRBD2 (6 bases). The germline V and J ends were trimmed by 7 bases and 5 bases, with 20 bases remaining between them. This CDR3 spans 16 amino acids. The V gene's germline CDR1 is SEHNR and CDR2 FQNEAQ (reference sequence). The CDR3 reads CASTGVGTAGTGELFF. The CDR3 DNA follows: TGTGCCAGCACCGGAGTTGGGACTGCGGGAACCGGGGAGCTGTTTTTT.

CDR3 in amino acids: CASSQEESRTLDIQYF. The DNA of the CDR3 is TGCGCCAGCAGCCAAGAAGAGAGTCGGACATTGGACATTCAGTACTTC. This chain links TRBV4-1 with TRBJ2-4; TRBD1 might be the D (5 bases). The germline gives CDR1 MGHRA, CDR2 YSYEKL. The CDR3 is 16 amino acids. Trimming shortened V by 0 bases and J by 8 bases, and 17 bases separated the two germline ends.

V gene TRBV6-6 combines with J gene TRBJ2-3; 7 bases line up with TRBD2. Germline CDR1 is MNHNY and CDR2 is SVGAGI (reference sequence). This CDR3 is built from 14 residues. V dropped 10 bases and J dropped 2; count of bases not matched to a gene: 9. CDR3 bases: TGTGCCACCCGAGGGAGGGTTTCCACAGATACGCAGTATTTT. It yields the protein CATRGRVSTDTQYF.

This clonotype was observed a handful of times. The CDR3 protein is CASSPIQGAYGYTF. CDR3 in DNA: TGTGCCAGCAGCCCAATACAGGGGGCGTATGGCTACACCTTC. V usage is TRBV7-9 and J usage is TRBJ1-2; the match to TRBD1 covers 9 bases. The CDR3 covers 14 residues. Germline assignment: CDR1 SEHNR and CDR2 FQNEAQ (reference sequence). After removal of 5 bases from V and 5 bases from J, the junction contained 6 bases not matched to a gene.

Concerning this clonotype: Mismatch with germline at one junction end may stem from a read error. V is TRBV20-1 and J is TRBJ2-1; 10 nucleotides line up with TRBD1. CDR3 size: 12 residues. Germline CDR1 and CDR2: DFQATT and SNEGSKA (reference sequence). The chain's CDR3 is CRGDRGYNERFF. The CDR3 DNA is TGCAGGGGGGACAGGGGTTACAATGAGCGGTTCTTC.

This clonotype occurred a few times. The V and J genes are TRBV18 and TRBJ1-4, with D unclear. Germline-derived CDR1 and CDR2 are KGHSH and LQKENI. V was pared by 3 bases and J by 7 bases, with 9 bases between. This CDR3 has 13 amino acids. The CDR3 sequence is CASSPPTSEKLFF. In DNA, the CDR3 is TGTGCCAGCTCACCCCCTACAAGTGAAAAACTGTTTTTT. Filled out from reference TRBV18 and TRBJ1-4, the complete variable domain reads NAGVMQNPRHLVRRRGQEARLRCSPMKGHSHVYWYRQLPEEGLKFMVYLQKENIIDESGMPKERFSAEFPKEGPSILRIQQVVRGDSAAYFCASSPPTSEKLFFGSGTQLSVL.

This chain links TRBV27 with TRBJ2-2; no clear D. Looked up from germline, CDR1 is MNHEY and CDR2 is SMNVEV (reference sequence). There are 13 residues in the CDR3. V lost 5 bases, J lost 6 bases, and 10 bases lay in between. CDR3 sequence reads: CASSHTIAGELFF. The CDR3 DNA reads TGTGCCAGCAGTCATACTATCGCCGGGGAGCTGTTTTTT.

This clonotype turned up a few times. The chain employs TRBV4-2 and TRBJ2-5; TRBD1 might be the D (6 bases). Germline V gene lookup returns CDR1 LGHNA and CDR2 YNFKEQ. CDR3 length equals 14 residues. The V end was cut by 0 bases, the J end by 5 bases, with 10 bases between. Here the CDR3 DNA reads TGTGCCAGCAGCCAAGATCTAAGGGGGGAGACCCAGTACTTC. Its protein product is CASSQDLRGETQYF.

V and J are TRBV2 and TRBJ2-5; D is perhaps TRBD2 (6 bases). Trimming left V 4 bases short and J 5 bases short, with 14 bases between. The CDR3 totals 14 residues. Looked up from germline, CDR1 is SNHLY and CDR2 is FYNNEI. CDR3 nucleotide sequence: TGTGCCAGCAGTGTCCTCGGGGGTTGGGAGACCCAGTACTTC. It specifies CASSVLGGWETQYF.

This clonotype has just a few counts. This rearrangement joins TRBV27 to TRBJ2-1; 7 bases align to TRBD1. CDR1 and CDR2 from the germline V gene are MNHEY and SMNVEV (reference sequence). CDR3 length: 14 amino acids. Trimming at V came to 3 bases and at J to 2 bases, leaving 1 base not matched to a gene. Here the CDR3 reads CASSFDRAYNEQFF. The DNA of the CDR3 is TGTGCCAGCAGTTTCGACAGGGCCTACAATGAGCAGTTCTTC.

This clonotype was recorded many times. The chain couples TRBV7-9 to TRBJ2-2; D uncertain. V was trimmed by 5 bases and J by 5 bases, leaving 6 bases between them. The CDR3 runs to 12 residues. Germline CDR1 reads SEHNR; CDR2 reads FQNEAQ (reference sequence). This CDR3 reads CASSPSTGELFF. CDR3 nucleotides: TGTGCCAGCAGCCCCAGTACCGGGGAGCTGTTTTTT.

This clonotype has a handful of counts. It may be a read error: a sequence one base away is much more abundant. The rearrangement uses TRBV27 and TRBJ2-6; the D is unclear. CDR1 and CDR2 (germline): MNHEY, SMNVEV (reference sequence). Trimming took off 7 bases at V and 2 bases at J, with 3 bases between the two ends. The CDR3 is 12 residues long. CDR3 sequence reads: CASIPGANVLTF. The CDR3 nucleotides read TGTGCCAGCATCCCTGGGGCCAACGTCCTGACTTTC.

The gene calls are TRBV24-1 and TRBJ2-6; 8 bases match TRBD1. The CDR3 contains 17 residues. The V and J ends lost 3 bases and 11 bases, in that order; junction bases with no gene match: 14. CDR1 and CDR2 from the germline V gene are KGHDR and SFDVKD. Here the CDR3 DNA reads TGTGCCACCAGTGATCCCGGGACAGGTCTTTTTGAAGACGTCCTGACTTTC. It is translated as CATSDPGTGLFEDVLTF.

This clonotype was seen only a few times. The chain links TRBV30 to TRBJ1-1, with D uncertain. The CDR3 spans 16 residues. The germline V gene has CDR1 GTSNPN and CDR2 SVGIG (reference sequence). V was clipped by 4 bases and J by 1 base, with 19 bases between them. The CDR3 loop reads CAWNPGRLFKNTEAFF. CDR3 coding DNA: TGTGCCTGGAACCCGGGTCGGTTGTTCAAGAACACTGAAGCTTTCTTT. The full variable domain, completed using reference TRBV30 and TRBJ1-1, is SQTIHQWPATLVQPVGSPLSLECTVEGTSNPNLYWYRQAAGRGLQLLFYSVGIGQISSEVPQNLSASRPQDRQFILSSKKLLLSDSGFYLCAWNPGRLFKNTEAFFGQGTRLTVV.

This clonotype was counted between two and nine times. The chain is built from TRBV15 and TRBJ2-3; 8 bases match TRBD1. V trimming: 8 bases; J trimming: 4 bases; junction bases outside the gene matches: 8. This CDR3 has 14 amino acids. CDR1 is LNHNV, CDR2 YYDKDF, per germline (reference sequence). The CDR3 reads CATSPTGAPDTQYF. The CDR3, as DNA: TGTGCCACCTCTCCGACAGGGGCACCAGATACGCAGTATTTT.

This clonotype was observed a handful of times. The CDR3 DNA reads TGTGCCAGCAGCTTAGAGCGGTTTTCTAACTATGGCTACACCTTC. Translated: CASSLERFSNYGYTF. The chain combines TRBV7-8 with TRBJ1-2; D gene uncertain. V shed 1 base and J shed 0 bases, with 9 bases lying between them. The CDR3 length is 15 residues. CDR1 is SGHVS and CDR2 is FQNEAQ in the germline V gene. The full variable domain, completed using reference TRBV7-8 and TRBJ1-2, is GAGVSQSPRYKVAKRGQDVALRCDPISGHVSLFWYQQALGQGPEFLTYFQNEAQLDKSGLPSDRFFAERPEGSVSTLKIQRTQQEDSAVYLCASSLERFSNYGYTFGSGTRLTVV.

The chain is built from TRBV11-2 and TRBJ2-3, with D maybe TRBD1 (6 bases). Trimming pared 1 base from V and 0 bases from J, leaving 11 bases between. The CDR3 totals 16 residues. Germline values: CDR1 SGHAT, CDR2 FQNNGV. CDR3 in DNA: TGTGCCAGCAGCTTAGTTCGGACAGCTAGCACAGATACGCAGTATTTT. Its protein product is CASSLVRTASTDTQYF.

This rearrangement joins TRBV27 to TRBJ1-4, with TRBD1 identical over 9 bases. The V segment lost 8 bases and the J segment 7 bases; nucleotides outside the gene matches: 8. CDR3 size: 14 residues. Germline CDR1 reads MNHEY; CDR2 reads SMNVEV (reference sequence). The CDR3 nucleotides read TGTGCCAGCGGGGACAGGGAACAGACTGAAAAACTGTTTTTT. Translated: CASGDREQTEKLFF.

This clonotype was counted only a few times. The V call is TRBV2, the J call TRBJ2-1, with 12 bases lining up with TRBD2. J was trimmed by 4 bases and V by 2 bases; bases with no gene match: 6. CDR1 is SNHLY and CDR2 is FYNNEI in the germline V gene. CDR3 length equals 17 residues. The DNA for the CDR3 is TGTGCCAGCAGTGAATCACTAGCGGGGGGCATATACAATGAGCAGTTCTTC. Translating gives CASSESLAGGIYNEQFF.

This clonotype was detected a few times. The chain links TRBV7-9 to TRBJ2-5; D is perhaps TRBD1 (6 bases). CDR1 is SEHNR, CDR2 FQNEAQ, per germline (reference sequence). The CDR3 totals 17 residues. V was cut by 5 bases and J by 5 bases, with 24 bases left in between. The CDR3 protein is CASSPNPGTSLRETQYF. Here the CDR3 DNA reads TGTGCCAGCAGCCCAAACCCCGGGACATCACTCCGGGAGACCCAGTACTTC. Full variable domain (remainder filled in from reference TRBV7-9 and TRBJ2-5): DTGVSQNPRHKITKRGQNVTFRCDPISEHNRLYWYRQTLGQGPEFLTYFQNEAQLEKSRLLSDRFSAERPKGSFSTLEIQRTEQGDSAMYLCASSPNPGTSLRETQYFGPGTRLLVL.

J is TRBJ1-1 and V is TRBV7-9; D ambiguous. The germline V gene encodes CDR1 SEHNR and CDR2 FQNEAQ (reference sequence). Trimming removed 1 base at V and 8 bases at J, with 8 bases between. This CDR3 is built from 12 residues. The chain's CDR3 is CASSLVQREAFF. DNA for the CDR3: TGTGCCAGCAGCTTAGTACAGAGGGAAGCTTTCTTT. The whole variable domain, remainder taken from reference TRBV7-9 and TRBJ1-1, is DTGVSQNPRHKITKRGQNVTFRCDPISEHNRLYWYRQTLGQGPEFLTYFQNEAQLEKSRLLSDRFSAERPKGSFSTLEIQRTEQGDSAMYLCASSLVQREAFFGQGTRLTVV.